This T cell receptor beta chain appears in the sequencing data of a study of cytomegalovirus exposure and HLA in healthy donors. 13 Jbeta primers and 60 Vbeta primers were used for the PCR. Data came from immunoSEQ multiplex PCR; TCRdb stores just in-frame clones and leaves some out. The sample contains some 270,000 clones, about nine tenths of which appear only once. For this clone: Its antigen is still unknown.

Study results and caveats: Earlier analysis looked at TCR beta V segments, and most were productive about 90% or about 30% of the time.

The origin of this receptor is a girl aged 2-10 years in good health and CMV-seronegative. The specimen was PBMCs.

As DNA, the CDR3 is TGTGCCAGCAGTTACAGGGGGGGCCACAATGAGCAGTTCTTC. Residues: CASSYRGGHNEQFF. This rearrangement joins TRBV6-5 to TRBJ2-1; weak D call: TRBD2 (7 bases). Germline V gene sequence: CDR1 MNHEY, CDR2 SVGAGI. Trimming pared 2 bases from V and 5 bases from J, leaving 10 bases between. There are 14 residues in the CDR3.